The rows below give T cell receptor beta chains drawn from one sample of a study of T cells after yellow fever vaccination. Each CDR3 protein gets one entry after TCRdb re-called the 5' RACE reads with MiXCR. The sample shows hundreds of thousands of distinct CDR3 sequences, roughly 14% of them seen only once. This sample comprised PBMCs, obtained on the day of the yellow fever booster vaccination. All receptors derive from a man aged 25-45 years who received the YFV17D yellow fever vaccine. The CDR3 runs from the conserved cysteine through the conserved F or W. The D gene is left open where the match is weak. A clone size is listed for some rows: how often the clone was seen (once, few, many), or a class if it is expanded.

j_call v_call clone_size d_call cdr3_nt cdr3_aa
TRBJ1-2 TRBV10-3 - TRBD1 TGTGCCCTGTCCGGGACAGGGGGCGCAGAAGGCTACACCTTC CALSGTGGAEGYTF
TRBJ2-3 TRBV7-2 few - TGTGCCAGCTCTAGAGGGGTCCACACAGATACGCAGTATTTT CASSRGVHTDTQYF
TRBJ1-1 TRBV7-3 - - TGTGCCAGCAGCTTAGGCGGGACCGCGGGGATGAACACTGAAGCTTTCTTT CASSLGGTAGMNTEAFF
TRBJ2-1 TRBV18 few - TGTGCCAGCTCACCCCGGGACGATTACAATGAGCAGTTCTTC CASSPRDDYNEQFF
TRBJ1-1 TRBV20-1 - TRBD1 TGCAGTGCTAGAAAGGGGGCCACAGGGAACACTGAAGCTTTCTTT CSARKGATGNTEAFF
TRBJ2-3 TRBV7-2 many - TGTGCCAGCAGCTTAGGGCTGAGCACAGATACGCAGTATTTT CASSLGLSTDTQYF
TRBJ2-3 TRBV20-1 - - TGCAGTGCTGGGGGGACGGTACTTGGGACGCAGTATTTT CSAGGTVLGTQYF
TRBJ1-1 TRBV6-5 few - TGTGCCAGCAGTTACCCGCCAGGGACGTTGGGGACTGAAGCTTTCTTT CASSYPPGTLGTEAFF
TRBJ2-2 TRBV5-5 - - TGTGCCAGCAGCAATGGTCGTGGAGCATTACTTAACACCGGGGAGCTGTTTTTT CASSNGRGALLNTGELFF
TRBJ2-2 TRBV20-1 - - TGCAGTGCTAGGGATAACCAATACCACACCGGGGAGCTGTTTTTT CSARDNQYHTGELFF
TRBJ1-4 TRBV12-3/TRBV12-4 many - TGTGCCAGCAGTGCGGACAGAGCTAATGAAAAACTGTTTTTT CASSADRANEKLFF
TRBJ2-1 TRBV11-3 - - TGTGCCAGCAGCCTAATTAGCGGAGCTGGCTACAATGAGCAGTTCTTC CASSLISGAGYNEQFF
TRBJ1-4 TRBV6-1 - - TGTGCCAGCAGCCCGGGACGGCAATCCGAAAAACTGTTTTTT CASSPGRQSEKLFF
TRBJ2-2 TRBV20-1 few - TGCAGTGCTAGGGACTGGGTGTCCGGGGAGCTGTTTTTT CSARDWVSGELFF
TRBJ2-1 TRBV7-8 - TRBD2 TGTGCCAGCAGCTTGATATCGATGCGGGAGGTCTTC CASSLISMREVF
TRBJ2-7 TRBV19 - - TGTGCCAGTAGTCCCCCCCCCGGGACAACCAATACCTACGAGCAGTACTTC CASSPPPGTTNTYEQYF
TRBJ2-4 TRBV20-1 - - TGCAGTGCTAGGATCGGGCTGGTGGAAAACATTCAGTACTTC CSARIGLVENIQYF
TRBJ2-3 TRBV20-1 few - TGCAGTGCTAGAGGCCCGCTAATCAGCACAGATACGCAGTATTTT CSARGPLISTDTQYF
TRBJ2-2 TRBV4-2 few - TGTGCCAGCAGCCAAGGGTCTCCGGCCGGGGAGCTGTTTTTT CASSQGSPAGELFF
TRBJ1-6 TRBV20-1 - - TGCAGTGCTAGAGATCTGGCCGGACTCGGATCTAATTCACCCCTCCACTTT CSARDLAGLGSNSPLHF
TRBJ2-5 TRBV11-2 few - TGTGCCAGCAGCACGGGGTCTCCGGGAGAGACCCAGTACTTC CASSTGSPGETQYF
TRBJ2-1 TRBV6-2/TRBV6-3 - - TGTGCCAGCAGTTACTCTAATCTGCGGGTACGGGGTGAGCAGTTCTTC CASSYSNLRVRGEQFF
TRBJ2-1 TRBV20-1 - TRBD2 TGCTGTGCTAGATCACAGCGGGGAGAGGCCTACAATGAGCAGTTCTTC CCARSQRGEAYNEQFF
TRBJ1-1 TRBV20-1 few - TGCAGTGCTAGAGCCCCCCCAACGAACACTGAAGCTTTCTTT CSARAPPTNTEAFF
TRBJ1-1 TRBV19 few - TGTGCCAGTAGTACTCTCTCGTGGGGGAACACTGAAGCTTTCTTT CASSTLSWGNTEAFF
TRBJ2-7 TRBV18 - - TGTGCCAGCTCACCACGACAGGGCGGGGTGCAGTACTTC CASSPRQGGVQYF
TRBJ2-6 TRBV3-1 - - TGTGCCAGCAGCCAAGTGTCAGGGGTGGGGGCCAACGTCCTGACTTTC CASSQVSGVGANVLTF
TRBJ2-5 TRBV18 few - TGTGCCAGCTCACCAAATTCTCAGGAGACCCAGTACTTC CASSPNSQETQYF
TRBJ1-1 TRBV6-1 once - TGTGCCAGCAAGACGGTCAGGGGCACTGAAGCTTTCTTT CASKTVRGTEAFF
TRBJ2-2 TRBV6-5 few TRBD2 TGTGCCAGCAGTTGGCGGACTAGCGGGAGGGCCGCGGACACCGGGGAGCTGTTTTTT CASSWRTSGRAADTGELFF
TRBJ2-3 TRBV19 - - TGTGCCAGCAGACCGGGGTCCCACACAGATACGCAGTATTTT CASRPGSHTDTQYF
TRBJ2-1 TRBV4-3 - - TGCGCCAGCAGCCAAGATGAAGGTGCTGAGCAGTTCTTC CASSQDEGAEQFF
TRBJ1-2 TRBV15 - - TGTGCCACCAGCAGAGGCCCAGGGTACTATGGCTACACCTTC CATSRGPGYYGYTF
TRBJ2-6 TRBV12-3/TRBV12-4 - TRBD2 TGTGCCAGCAGTTTAGCGATACTAGCGGGAGACTCTGGGGCCAACGTCCTGACTTTC CASSLAILAGDSGANVLTF
TRBJ1-1 TRBV12-3/TRBV12-4 - - TGTGCCAGCAGCTCCGGGACAAAGAACACTGAAGCTTTCTTT CASSSGTKNTEAFF
TRBJ2-4 TRBV12-3/TRBV12-4 - TRBD2 TGTGCCAGCCTAAGGTCTAGCGGGAGTCTTGGAGACATTCAGTACTTC CASLRSSGSLGDIQYF
TRBJ2-7 TRBV5-1 many - TGCGCCAGCAGCTTGGCCGGGACCGGAGCCTACGAGCAGTACTTC CASSLAGTGAYEQYF
TRBJ2-7 TRBV7-3 - TRBD1 TGTGCCAGCAGCCCAGACAGGGGGGAATTGACCGAGCAGTACTTC CASSPDRGELTEQYF
TRBJ2-1 TRBV12-3/TRBV12-4 - TRBD2 TGTGCCAGCAGTTTACTAGCGGGGCGGGCATACAATGAGCAGTTCTTC CASSLLAGRAYNEQFF
TRBJ2-5 TRBV4-2 few - TGTGCCAGCAGCCAAGTGAACAGTAAAGAGACCCAGTACTTC CASSQVNSKETQYF
TRBJ2-4 TRBV15 - TRBD2 TGTGCCACCAGCAGAGTGCATCTAGCGGGAGATTTGGGCATTCAGTACTTC CATSRVHLAGDLGIQYF
TRBJ1-1 TRBV7-9 few - TGTGCCAGCACCTCACCAGAGAGGATGAACACTGAAGCTTTCTTT CASTSPERMNTEAFF
TRBJ2-1 TRBV6-2/TRBV6-3 few - TGTGCCAGCACAGGCGGGATCGCCTACAATGAGCAGTTCTTC CASTGGIAYNEQFF
TRBJ2-5 TRBV5-1 - - TGCGCCAGCAGCTCCATACCCGGGGAGACCCAGTACTTC CASSSIPGETQYF
TRBJ2-3 TRBV29-1 few TRBD2 TGCAGCGGACTAGCGTTTCCAGATACGCAGTATTTT CSGLAFPDTQYF
TRBJ1-4 TRBV15 many - TGTGCCACCAGCGGGGTAGGAGACTCTGAAAAACTGTTTTTT CATSGVGDSEKLFF
TRBJ2-7 TRBV30 - - TGTGCCTGGAGGGCGAGCTACGAGCCGTACTTC CAWRASYEPYF
TRBJ2-6 TRBV12-3/TRBV12-4 - - TGTGCCAGCAGTTACAGGTTTACTGGGGCCAACGTCCTGACTTTC CASSYRFTGANVLTF
TRBJ2-3 TRBV7-9 many - TGTGCCAGCAGCTTATGGGAAGCAGATACGCAGTATTTT CASSLWEADTQYF
TRBJ2-7 TRBV7-2 - TRBD2 TGTGCCAGCAGCCCTAGCGGGAGGGCCGCTTACGAGCAGTACTTC CASSPSGRAAYEQYF
TRBJ2-7 TRBV14 - - TGTGCCAGCAGCCAAGGACGCAAGAGCTCCTACGAGCAGTACTTC CASSQGRKSSYEQYF
TRBJ2-7 TRBV11-1 - TRBD1 TGTGCCAGCAGCTCAACTCGGGACAGGGGAGAAGGGTTCTACGAGCAGTACTTC CASSSTRDRGEGFYEQYF
TRBJ2-3 TRBV5-5 few TRBD2 TGTGCTAGCAGCCTGGGACTAGCGGGAGTGTGGGATACGCAGTATTTT CASSLGLAGVWDTQYF
TRBJ1-2 TRBV28 - - TGTGCCAGCAGTTTAACAGGCGGGGCGGGCTATGGCTACACCTTC CASSLTGGAGYGYTF
TRBJ1-1 TRBV7-2 few - TGTGCCAGCAGCTTAGCGGCGGGAGGGGCGGCTTTCTTT CASSLAAGGAAFF
TRBJ2-1 TRBV4-3 - TRBD2 TGCGCCAGCAGCCAAGATCTAGCGGGATTTTACAATGAGCAGTTCTTC CASSQDLAGFYNEQFF
TRBJ2-3 TRBV20-1 - - TGCAGTGCTAGAGCCCCGGGGAGAGGCCCAGATACGCAGTATTTT CSARAPGRGPDTQYF
TRBJ1-2 TRBV29-1 many - TGCAGCGTTGCGTTGGACAGAACCCTTCAGTATGGCTACACCTTC CSVALDRTLQYGYTF
TRBJ2-1 TRBV7-3 - TRBD2 TGTGCCAGCAGCTTCCTCTGGTCCCTAGCGGGAAGGAAGAATGAGCAGTTCTTC CASSFLWSLAGRKNEQFF
TRBJ2-1 TRBV6-1 - TRBD1 TGTGCCAGCGTAAGGACAGGGGGCGTGGGTGGGAGCGCCTACAATGAGCAGTTCTTC CASVRTGGVGGSAYNEQFF